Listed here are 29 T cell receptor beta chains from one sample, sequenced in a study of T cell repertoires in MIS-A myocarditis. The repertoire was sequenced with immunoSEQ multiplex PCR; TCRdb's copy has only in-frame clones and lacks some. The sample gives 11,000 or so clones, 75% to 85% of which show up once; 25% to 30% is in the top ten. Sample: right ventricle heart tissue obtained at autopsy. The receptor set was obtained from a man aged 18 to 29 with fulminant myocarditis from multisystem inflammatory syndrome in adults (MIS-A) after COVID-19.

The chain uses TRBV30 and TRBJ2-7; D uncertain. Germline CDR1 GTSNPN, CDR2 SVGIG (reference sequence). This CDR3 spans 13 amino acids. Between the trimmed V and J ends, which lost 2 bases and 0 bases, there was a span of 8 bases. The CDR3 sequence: CAWSLDSSYEQYF. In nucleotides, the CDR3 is TGTGCCTGGAGTCTAGATAGCTCCTACGAGCAGTACTTC.

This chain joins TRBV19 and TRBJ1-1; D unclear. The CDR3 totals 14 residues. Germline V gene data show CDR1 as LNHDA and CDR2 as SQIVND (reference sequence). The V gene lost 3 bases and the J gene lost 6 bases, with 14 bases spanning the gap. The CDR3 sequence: CASSIVTDAPEAFF. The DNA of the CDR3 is TGTGCCAGTAGTATTGTCACAGACGCCCCTGAAGCTTTCTTT.

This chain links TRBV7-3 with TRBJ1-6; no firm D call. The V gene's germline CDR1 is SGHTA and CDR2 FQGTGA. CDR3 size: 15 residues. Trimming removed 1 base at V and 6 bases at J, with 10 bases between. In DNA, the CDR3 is TGTGCCAGCAGCTTAATGGGAAGCGGTAATTCACCCCTCCACTTT. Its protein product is CASSLMGSGNSPLHF.

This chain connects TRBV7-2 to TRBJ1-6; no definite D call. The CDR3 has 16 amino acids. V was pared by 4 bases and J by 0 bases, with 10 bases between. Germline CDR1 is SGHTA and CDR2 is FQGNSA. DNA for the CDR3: TGTGCCAGCAGCTCAACCGGGAGCTCCTATAATTCACCCCTCCACTTT. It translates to CASSSTGSSYNSPLHF.

The CDR3 reads CASGIVRNTEAFF. The CDR3 region has the DNA TGTGCCAGTGGGATTGTGAGGAACACTGAAGCTTTCTTT. The chain joins TRBV19 to TRBJ1-1; D unclear. The CDR3 has 13 amino acids. Germline CDR1 and CDR2: LNHDA and SQIVND (reference sequence). V lost 8 bases to trimming and J lost 1 base, with 11 bases between them.

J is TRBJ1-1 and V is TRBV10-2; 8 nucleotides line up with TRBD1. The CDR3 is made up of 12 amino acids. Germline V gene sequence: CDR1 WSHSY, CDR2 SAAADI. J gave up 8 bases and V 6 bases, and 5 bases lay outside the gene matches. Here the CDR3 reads CASSKTGEEAFF. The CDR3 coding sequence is TGCGCCAGCAGCAAGACAGGGGAAGAAGCTTTCTTT.

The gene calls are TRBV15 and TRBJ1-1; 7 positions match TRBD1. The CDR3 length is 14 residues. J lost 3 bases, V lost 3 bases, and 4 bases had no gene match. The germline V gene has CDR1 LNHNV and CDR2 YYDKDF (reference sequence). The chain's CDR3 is CATSRTGWDTEAFF. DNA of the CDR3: TGTGCCACCAGCAGGACAGGGTGGGACACTGAAGCTTTCTTT.

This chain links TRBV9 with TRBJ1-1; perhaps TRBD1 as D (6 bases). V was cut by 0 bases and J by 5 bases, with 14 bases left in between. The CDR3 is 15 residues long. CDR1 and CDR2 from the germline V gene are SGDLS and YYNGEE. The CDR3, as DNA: TGTGCCAGCAGCGTAGGGACTCCAGGGGCAACTGAAGCTTTCTTT. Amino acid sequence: CASSVGTPGATEAFF.

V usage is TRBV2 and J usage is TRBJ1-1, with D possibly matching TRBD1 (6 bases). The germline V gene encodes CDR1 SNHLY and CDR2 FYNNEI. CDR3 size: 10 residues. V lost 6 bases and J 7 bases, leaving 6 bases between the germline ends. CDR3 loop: CASRGGEAFF. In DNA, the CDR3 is TGTGCCAGCAGAGGGGGTGAAGCTTTCTTT.

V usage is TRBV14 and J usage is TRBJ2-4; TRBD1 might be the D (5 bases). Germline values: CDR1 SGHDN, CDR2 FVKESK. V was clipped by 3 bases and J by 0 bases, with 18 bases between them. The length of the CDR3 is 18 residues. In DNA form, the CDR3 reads TGTGCCAGCAGCCATAAGCTCGGTCAGGGCTTAGCCAAAAACATTCAGTACTTC. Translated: CASSHKLGQGLAKNIQYF.

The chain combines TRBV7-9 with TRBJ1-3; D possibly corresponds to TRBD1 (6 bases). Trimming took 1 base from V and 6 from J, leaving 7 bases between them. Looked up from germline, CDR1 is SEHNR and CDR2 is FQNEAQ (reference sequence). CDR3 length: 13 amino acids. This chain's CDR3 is CASSLGTANTIYF. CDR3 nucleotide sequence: TGTGCCAGCAGCTTAGGGACAGCAAACACCATATATTTT.

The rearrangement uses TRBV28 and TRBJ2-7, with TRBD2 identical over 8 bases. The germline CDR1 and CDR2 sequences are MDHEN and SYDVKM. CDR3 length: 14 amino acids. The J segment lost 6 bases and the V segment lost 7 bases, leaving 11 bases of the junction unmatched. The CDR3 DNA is TGTGCCAGCACCCCCCCGGGCCTAGCGGGCGAGCAGTACTTC. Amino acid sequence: CASTPPGLAGEQYF.

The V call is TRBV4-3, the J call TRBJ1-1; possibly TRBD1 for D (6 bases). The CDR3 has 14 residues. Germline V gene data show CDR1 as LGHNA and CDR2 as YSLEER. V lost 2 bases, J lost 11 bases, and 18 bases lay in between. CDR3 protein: CASSQPEGGGKAFF. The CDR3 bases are TGCGCCAGCAGCCAACCCGAGGGAGGGGGGAAGGCTTTCTTT.

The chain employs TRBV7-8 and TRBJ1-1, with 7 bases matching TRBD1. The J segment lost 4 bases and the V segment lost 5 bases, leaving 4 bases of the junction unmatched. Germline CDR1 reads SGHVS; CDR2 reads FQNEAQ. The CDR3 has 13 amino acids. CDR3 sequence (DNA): TGTGCCAGCAGCCCGGGGACAGCCACTGAAGCTTTCTTT. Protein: CASSPGTATEAFF.

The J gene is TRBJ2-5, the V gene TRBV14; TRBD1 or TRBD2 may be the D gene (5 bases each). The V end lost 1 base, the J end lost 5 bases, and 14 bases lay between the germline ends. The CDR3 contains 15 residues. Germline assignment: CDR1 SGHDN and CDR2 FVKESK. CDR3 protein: CASSQVPSRGETQYF. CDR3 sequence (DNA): TGTGCCAGCAGCCAAGTTCCTAGCCGGGGCGAGACCCAGTACTTC.

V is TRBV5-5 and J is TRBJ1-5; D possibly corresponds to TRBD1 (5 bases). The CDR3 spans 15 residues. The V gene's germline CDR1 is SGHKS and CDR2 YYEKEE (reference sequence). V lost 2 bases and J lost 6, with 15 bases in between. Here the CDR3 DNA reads TGTGCCAGCAGCTTATTTCAGGGAAGGGGTCAGCCCCAGCATTTT. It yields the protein CASSLFQGRGQPQHF.

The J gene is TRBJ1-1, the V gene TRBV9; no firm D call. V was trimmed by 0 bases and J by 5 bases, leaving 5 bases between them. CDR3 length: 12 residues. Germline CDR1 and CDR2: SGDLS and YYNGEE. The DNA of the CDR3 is TGTGCCAGCAGCGTAGGAGGGACTGAAGCTTTCTTT. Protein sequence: CASSVGGTEAFF.

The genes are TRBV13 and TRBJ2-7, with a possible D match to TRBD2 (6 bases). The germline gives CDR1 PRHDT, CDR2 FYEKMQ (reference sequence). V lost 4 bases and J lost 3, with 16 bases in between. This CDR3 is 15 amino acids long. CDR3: CASSSRREVLYEQYF. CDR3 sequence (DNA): TGTGCCAGCAGCTCCCGCAGGGAGGTCCTCTACGAGCAGTACTTC. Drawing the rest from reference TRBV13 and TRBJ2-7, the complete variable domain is AAGVIQSPRHLIKEKRETATLKCYPIPRHDTVYWYQQGPGQDPQFLISFYEKMQSDKGSIPDRFSAQQFSDYHSELNMSSLELGDSALYFCASSSRREVLYEQYFGPGTRLTVT.

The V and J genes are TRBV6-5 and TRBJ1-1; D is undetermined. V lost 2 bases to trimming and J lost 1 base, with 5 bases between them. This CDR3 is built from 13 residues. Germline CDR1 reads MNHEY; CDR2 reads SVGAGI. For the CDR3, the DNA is TGTGCCAGCAGTTACAATGGGAACACTGAAGCTTTCTTT. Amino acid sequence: CASSYNGNTEAFF.

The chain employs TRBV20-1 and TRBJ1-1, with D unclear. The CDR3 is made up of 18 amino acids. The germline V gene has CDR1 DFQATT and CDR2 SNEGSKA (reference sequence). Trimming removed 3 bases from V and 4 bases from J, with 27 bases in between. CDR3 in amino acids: CSASKLVWDKGGGTEAFF. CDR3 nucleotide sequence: TGCAGTGCTAGTAAACTCGTTTGGGATAAGGGAGGAGGCACTGAAGCTTTCTTT.

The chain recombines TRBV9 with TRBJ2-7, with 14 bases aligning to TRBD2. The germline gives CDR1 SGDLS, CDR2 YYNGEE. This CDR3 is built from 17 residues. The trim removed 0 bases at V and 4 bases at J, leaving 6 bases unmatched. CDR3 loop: CASSVGLAGGLGYEQYF. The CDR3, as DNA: TGTGCCAGCAGCGTAGGACTAGCGGGGGGGCTCGGGTACGAGCAGTACTTC.

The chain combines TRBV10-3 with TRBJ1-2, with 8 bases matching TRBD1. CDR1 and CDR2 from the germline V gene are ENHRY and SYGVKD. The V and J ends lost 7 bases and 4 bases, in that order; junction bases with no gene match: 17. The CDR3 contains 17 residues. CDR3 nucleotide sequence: TGTGCCATCACCCCAACCTCCCAGGGGGCGCAGGGCTATGGCTACACCTTC. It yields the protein CAITPTSQGAQGYGYTF.

The CDR3 coding sequence is TGTGCCAGCACCCTGACCCCATCATCCTACGAGCAGTACTTC. This encodes CASTLTPSSYEQYF. The chain joins TRBV11-2 to TRBJ2-7; D call uncertain. CDR3 length: 14 residues. Germline CDR1 reads SGHAT; CDR2 reads FQNNGV. Trimming stripped 7 bases from V and 1 base from J, with 14 bases between.

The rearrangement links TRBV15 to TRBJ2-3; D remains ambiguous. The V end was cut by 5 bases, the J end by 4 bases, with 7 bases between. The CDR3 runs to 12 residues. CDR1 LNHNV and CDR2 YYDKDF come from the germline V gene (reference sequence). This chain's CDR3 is CATSEASDTQYF. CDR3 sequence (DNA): TGTGCCACCAGCGAGGCTTCAGATACGCAGTATTTT. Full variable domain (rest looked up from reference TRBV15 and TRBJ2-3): DAMVIQNPRYQVTQFGKPVTLSCSQTLNHNVMYWYQQKSSQAPKLLFHYYDKDFNNEADTPDNFQSRRPNTSFCFLDIRSPGLGDTAMYLCATSEASDTQYFGPGTRLTVL.

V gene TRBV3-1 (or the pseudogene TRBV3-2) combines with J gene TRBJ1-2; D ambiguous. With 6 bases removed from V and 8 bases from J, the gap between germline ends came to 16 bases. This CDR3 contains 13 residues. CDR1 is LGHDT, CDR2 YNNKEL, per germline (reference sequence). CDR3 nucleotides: TGTGCCAGCAGAATTAGATTGACTAACGGCTACACCTTC. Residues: CASRIRLTNGYTF.

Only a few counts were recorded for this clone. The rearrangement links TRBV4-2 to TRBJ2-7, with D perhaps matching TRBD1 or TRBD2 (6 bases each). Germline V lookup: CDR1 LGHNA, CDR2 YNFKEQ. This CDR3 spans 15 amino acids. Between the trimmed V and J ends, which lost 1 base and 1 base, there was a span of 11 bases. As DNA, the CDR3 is TGTGCCAGCAGCCAAGTCCAAGGGGGGTCCTACGAGCAGTACTTC. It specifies CASSQVQGGSYEQYF.

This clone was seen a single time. CDR3 region: CASSIGTSAVGTQYF. CDR3 sequence (DNA): TGTGCCAGCAGCATCGGGACTAGCGCGGTGGGGACCCAGTACTTC. J is TRBJ2-5 and V is TRBV9; 10 bases map to TRBD2. Germline trimming cut 4 bases from V and 7 bases from J; bases unmatched to any gene: 10. This CDR3 comprises 15 residues. CDR1 is SGDLS, CDR2 YYNGEE, per germline.

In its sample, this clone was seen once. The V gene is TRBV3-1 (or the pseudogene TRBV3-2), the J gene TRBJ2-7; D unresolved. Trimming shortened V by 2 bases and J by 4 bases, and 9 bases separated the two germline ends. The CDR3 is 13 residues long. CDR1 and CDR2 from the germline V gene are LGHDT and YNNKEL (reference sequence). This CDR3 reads CASSQSVLYEQYF. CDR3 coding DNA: TGTGCCAGCAGCCAAAGTGTATTATACGAGCAGTACTTC.

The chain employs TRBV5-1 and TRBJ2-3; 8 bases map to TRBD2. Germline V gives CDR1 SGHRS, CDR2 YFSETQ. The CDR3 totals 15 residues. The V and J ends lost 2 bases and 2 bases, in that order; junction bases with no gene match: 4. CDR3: CASSFAGGSTDTQYF. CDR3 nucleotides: TGCGCCAGCAGCTTTGCGGGGGGCTCCACAGATACGCAGTATTTT.